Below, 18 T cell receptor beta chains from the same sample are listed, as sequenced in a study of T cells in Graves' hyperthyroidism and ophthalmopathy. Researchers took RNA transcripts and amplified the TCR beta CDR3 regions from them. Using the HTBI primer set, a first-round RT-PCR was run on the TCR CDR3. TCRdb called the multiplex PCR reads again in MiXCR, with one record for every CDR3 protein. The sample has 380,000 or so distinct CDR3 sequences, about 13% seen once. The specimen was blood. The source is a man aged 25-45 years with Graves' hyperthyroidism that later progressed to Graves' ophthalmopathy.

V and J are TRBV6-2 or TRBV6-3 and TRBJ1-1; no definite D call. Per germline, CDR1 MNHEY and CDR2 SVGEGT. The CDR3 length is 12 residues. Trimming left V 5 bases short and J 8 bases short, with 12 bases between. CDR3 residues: CASSLRKGEAFF. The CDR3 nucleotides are TGTGCCAGCAGTCTTCGAAAGGGAGAAGCTTTCTTT.

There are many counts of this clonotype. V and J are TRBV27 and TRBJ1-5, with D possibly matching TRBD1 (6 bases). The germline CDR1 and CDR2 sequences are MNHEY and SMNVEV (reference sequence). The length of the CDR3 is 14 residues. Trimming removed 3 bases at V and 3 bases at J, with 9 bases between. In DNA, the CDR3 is TGTGCCAGCAGTTTGGGGACATCCAATCAGCCCCAGCATTTT. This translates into CASSLGTSNQPQHF.

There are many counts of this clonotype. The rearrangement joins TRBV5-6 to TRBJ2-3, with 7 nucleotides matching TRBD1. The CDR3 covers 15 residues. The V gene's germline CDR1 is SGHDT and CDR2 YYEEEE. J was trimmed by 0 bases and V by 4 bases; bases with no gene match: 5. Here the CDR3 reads CASSEKTGSTDTQYF. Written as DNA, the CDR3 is TGTGCCAGCAGCGAAAAGACAGGGAGCACAGATACGCAGTATTTT.

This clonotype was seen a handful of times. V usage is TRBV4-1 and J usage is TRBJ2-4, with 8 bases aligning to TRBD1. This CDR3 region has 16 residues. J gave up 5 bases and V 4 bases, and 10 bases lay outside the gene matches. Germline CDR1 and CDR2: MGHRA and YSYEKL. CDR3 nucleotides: TGCGCCAGCAGCCCAGGGACAGGATCGGGTGAAAACATTCAGTACTTC. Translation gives CASSPGTGSGENIQYF.

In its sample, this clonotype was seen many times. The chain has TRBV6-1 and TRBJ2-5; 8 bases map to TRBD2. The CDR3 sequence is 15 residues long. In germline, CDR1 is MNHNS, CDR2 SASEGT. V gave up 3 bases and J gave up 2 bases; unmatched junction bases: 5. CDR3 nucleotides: TGTGCCAGCAGTGACATAGCGGGGTCACAAGAGACCCAGTACTTC. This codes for CASSDIAGSQETQYF.

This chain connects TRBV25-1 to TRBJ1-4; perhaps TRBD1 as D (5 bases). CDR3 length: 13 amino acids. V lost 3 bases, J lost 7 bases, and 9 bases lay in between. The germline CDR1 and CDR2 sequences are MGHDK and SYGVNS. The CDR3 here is CASSDGAIEKLFF. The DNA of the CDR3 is TGTGCCAGCAGTGATGGGGCGATTGAAAAACTGTTTTTT.

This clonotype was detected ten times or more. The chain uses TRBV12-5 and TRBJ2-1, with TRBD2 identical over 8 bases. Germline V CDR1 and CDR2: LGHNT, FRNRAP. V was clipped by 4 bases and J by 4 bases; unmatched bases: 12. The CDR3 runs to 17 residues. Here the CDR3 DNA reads TGTGCTAGTGGTTCTCATTTTATAGCGGGGCCTTACAATGAGCAGTTCTTC. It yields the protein CASGSHFIAGPYNEQFF.

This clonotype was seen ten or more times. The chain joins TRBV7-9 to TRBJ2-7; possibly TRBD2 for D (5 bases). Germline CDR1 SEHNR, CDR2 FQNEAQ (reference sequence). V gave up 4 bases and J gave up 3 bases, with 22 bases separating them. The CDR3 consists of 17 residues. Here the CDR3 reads CASSSTSRGSLGYEQYF. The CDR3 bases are TGTGCCAGCAGCTCGACATCCCGGGGATCCTTAGGCTACGAGCAGTACTTC.

The CDR3 nucleotides are TGTGCCAGCAGCCAAGAAGTTAGCGGGGGATGGGAGACCCAGTACTTC. Its protein is CASSQEVSGGWETQYF. V is TRBV7-3 and J is TRBJ2-5; TRBD2 aligns across 9 bases. CDR3 length: 16 residues. Germline V gene data show CDR1 as SGHTA and CDR2 as FQGTGA. Losses at the gene ends were 5 bases for V and 5 bases for J; bases not matched to a gene: 12.

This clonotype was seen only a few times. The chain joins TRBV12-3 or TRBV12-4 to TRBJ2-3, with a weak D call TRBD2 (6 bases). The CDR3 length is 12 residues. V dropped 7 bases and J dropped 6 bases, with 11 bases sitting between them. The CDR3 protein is CASTNGRDTQYF. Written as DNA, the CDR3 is TGTGCCAGCACCAATGGGAGGGATACGCAGTATTTT.

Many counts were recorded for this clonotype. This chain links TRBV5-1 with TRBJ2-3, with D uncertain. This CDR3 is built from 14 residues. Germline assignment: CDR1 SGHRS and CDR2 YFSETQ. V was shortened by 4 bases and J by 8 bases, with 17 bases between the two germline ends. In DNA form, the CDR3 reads TGCGCCAGCAGCCCAGTAAGCCCTCGCAGTACGCAGTATTTT. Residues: CASSPVSPRSTQYF.

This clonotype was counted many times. The CDR3 reads CATSRGTEGGEKLFF. The CDR3 DNA follows: TGTGCCACCAGCAGAGGGACAGAGGGTGGTGAAAAACTGTTTTTT. The chain has TRBV15 and TRBJ1-4, with D possibly matching TRBD1 (6 bases). The V gene lost 1 base and the J gene lost 7 bases, with 13 bases spanning the gap. The CDR3 is made up of 15 amino acids. The germline V gene encodes CDR1 LNHNV and CDR2 YYDKDF (reference sequence). The full variable domain, rest sourced from reference TRBV15 and TRBJ1-4, is DAMVIQNPRYQVTQFGKPVTLSCSQTLNHNVMYWYQQKSSQAPKLLFHYYDKDFNNEADTPDNFQSRRPNTSFCFLDIRSPGLGDTAMYLCATSRGTEGGEKLFFGSGTQLSVL.

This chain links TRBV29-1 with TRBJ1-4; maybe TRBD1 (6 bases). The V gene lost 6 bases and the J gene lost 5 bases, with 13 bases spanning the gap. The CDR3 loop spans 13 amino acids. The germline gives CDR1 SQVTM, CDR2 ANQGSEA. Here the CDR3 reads CSVTSGTNEKLFF. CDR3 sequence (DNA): TGCAGCGTCACGTCGGGGACAAATGAAAAACTGTTTTTT. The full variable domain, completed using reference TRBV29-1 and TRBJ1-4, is SAVISQKPSRDICQRGTSLTIQCQVDSQVTMMFWYRQQPGQSLTLIATANQGSEATYESGFVIDKFPISRPNLTFSTLTVSNMSPEDSSIYLCSVTSGTNEKLFFGSGTQLSVL.

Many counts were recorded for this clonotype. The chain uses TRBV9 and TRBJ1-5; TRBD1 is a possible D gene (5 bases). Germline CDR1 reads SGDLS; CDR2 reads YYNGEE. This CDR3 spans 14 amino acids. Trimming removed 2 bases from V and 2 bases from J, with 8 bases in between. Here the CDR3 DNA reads TGTGCCAGCAGCGTCGGGGGGGGCAATCAGCCCCAGCATTTT. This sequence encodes CASSVGGGNQPQHF.

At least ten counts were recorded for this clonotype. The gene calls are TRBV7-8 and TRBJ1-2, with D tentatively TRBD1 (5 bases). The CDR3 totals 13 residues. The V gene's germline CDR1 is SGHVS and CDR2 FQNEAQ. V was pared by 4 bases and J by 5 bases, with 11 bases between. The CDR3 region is CASSSDRPYGYTF. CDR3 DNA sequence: TGTGCCAGCAGCTCAGACAGACCTTATGGCTACACCTTC. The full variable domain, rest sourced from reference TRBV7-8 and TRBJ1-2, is GAGVSQSPRYKVAKRGQDVALRCDPISGHVSLFWYQQALGQGPEFLTYFQNEAQLDKSGLPSDRFFAERPEGSVSTLKIQRTQQEDSAVYLCASSSDRPYGYTFGSGTRLTVV.

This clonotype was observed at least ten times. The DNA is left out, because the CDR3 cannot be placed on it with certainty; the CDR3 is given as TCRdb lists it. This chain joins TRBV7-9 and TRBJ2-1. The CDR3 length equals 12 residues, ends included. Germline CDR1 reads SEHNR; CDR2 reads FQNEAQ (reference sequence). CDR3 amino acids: CASILGYNEQFF.

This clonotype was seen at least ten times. The CDR3: CSAQGTPNTGELFF. In DNA form, the CDR3 reads TGCAGTGCACAGGGCACACCGAACACCGGGGAGCTGTTTTTT. The V call is TRBV20-1, the J call TRBJ2-2, with D maybe TRBD1 (6 bases). Trimming removed 6 bases at V and 0 bases at J, with 11 bases between. This CDR3 region has 14 residues. Germline CDR1 DFQATT, CDR2 SNEGSKA (reference sequence).

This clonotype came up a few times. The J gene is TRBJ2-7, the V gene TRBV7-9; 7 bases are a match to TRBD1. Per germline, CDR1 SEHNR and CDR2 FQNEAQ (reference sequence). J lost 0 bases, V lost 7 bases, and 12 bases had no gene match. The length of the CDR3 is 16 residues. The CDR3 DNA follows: TGTGCCAGCACCCAAGGGACAGCCTATAGCTCCTACGAGCAGTACTTC. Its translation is CASTQGTAYSSYEQYF.